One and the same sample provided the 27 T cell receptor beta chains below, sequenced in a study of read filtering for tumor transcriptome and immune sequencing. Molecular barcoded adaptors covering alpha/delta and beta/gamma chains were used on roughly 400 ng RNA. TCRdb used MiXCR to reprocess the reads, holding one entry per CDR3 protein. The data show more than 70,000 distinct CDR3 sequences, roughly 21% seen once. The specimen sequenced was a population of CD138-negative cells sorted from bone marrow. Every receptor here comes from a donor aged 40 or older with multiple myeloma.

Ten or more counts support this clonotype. The DNA of the CDR3 is TGTGCCAGCAGCTTAGGGCACCAGGTTGAGCAGTTCTTC. It is translated as CASSLGHQVEQFF. The gene calls are TRBV11-2 and TRBJ2-1, with D unclear. Trimming removed 1 base from V and 9 bases from J, with 10 bases in between. The CDR3 sequence is 13 residues long. Germline CDR1 is SGHAT and CDR2 is FQNNGV.

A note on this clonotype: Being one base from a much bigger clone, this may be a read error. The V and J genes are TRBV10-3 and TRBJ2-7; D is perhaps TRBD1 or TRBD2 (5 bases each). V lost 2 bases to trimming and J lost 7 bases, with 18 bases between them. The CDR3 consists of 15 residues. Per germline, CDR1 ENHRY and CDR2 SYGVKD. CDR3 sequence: CAISELDRAGGEQYF. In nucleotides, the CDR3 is TGTGCCATCAGTGAGCTCGACCGAGCTGGGGGTGAGCAGTACTTC.

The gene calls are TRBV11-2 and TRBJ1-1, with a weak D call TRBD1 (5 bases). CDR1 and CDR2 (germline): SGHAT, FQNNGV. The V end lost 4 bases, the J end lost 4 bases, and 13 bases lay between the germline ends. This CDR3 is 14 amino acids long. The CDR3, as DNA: TGTGCCAGCAGCTCTATAGACAGTAGCACTGAAGCTTTCTTT. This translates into CASSSIDSSTEAFF.

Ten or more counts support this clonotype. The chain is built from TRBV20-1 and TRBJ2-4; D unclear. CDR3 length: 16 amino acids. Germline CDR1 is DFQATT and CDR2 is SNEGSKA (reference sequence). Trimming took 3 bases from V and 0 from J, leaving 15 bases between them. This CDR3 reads CSASQERILAKNIQYF. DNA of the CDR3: TGCAGTGCTAGCCAGGAGCGTATTCTAGCCAAAAACATTCAGTACTTC.

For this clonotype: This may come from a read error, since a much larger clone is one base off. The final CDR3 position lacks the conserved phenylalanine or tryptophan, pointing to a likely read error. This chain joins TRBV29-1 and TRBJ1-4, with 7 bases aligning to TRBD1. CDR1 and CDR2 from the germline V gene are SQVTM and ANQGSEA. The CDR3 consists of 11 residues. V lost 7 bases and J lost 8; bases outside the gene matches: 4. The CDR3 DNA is TGCAGCGCCCTGGACAGGGAAAAACTGTTTTCT. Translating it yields CSALDREKLFS.

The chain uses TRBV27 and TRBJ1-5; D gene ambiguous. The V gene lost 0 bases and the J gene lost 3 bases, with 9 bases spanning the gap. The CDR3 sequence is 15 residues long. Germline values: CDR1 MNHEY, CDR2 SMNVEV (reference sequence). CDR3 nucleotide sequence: TGTGCCAGCAGTTTATCGGGCCAGCACAATCAGCCCCAGCATTTT. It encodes CASSLSGQHNQPQHF.

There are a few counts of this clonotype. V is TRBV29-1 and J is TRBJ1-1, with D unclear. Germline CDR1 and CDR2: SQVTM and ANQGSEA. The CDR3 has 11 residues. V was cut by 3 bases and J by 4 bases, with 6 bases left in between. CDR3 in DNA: TGCAGCGTTGACGGAGGCACTGAAGCTTTCTTT. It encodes CSVDGGTEAFF.

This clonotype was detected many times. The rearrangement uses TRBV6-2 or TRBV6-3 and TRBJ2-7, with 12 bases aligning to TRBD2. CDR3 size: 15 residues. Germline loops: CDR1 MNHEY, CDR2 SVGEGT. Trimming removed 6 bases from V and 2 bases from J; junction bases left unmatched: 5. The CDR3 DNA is TGTGCCAGCAGGAAGACTAGCGGGGGAGCCTACGAGCAGTACTTC. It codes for CASRKTSGGAYEQYF.

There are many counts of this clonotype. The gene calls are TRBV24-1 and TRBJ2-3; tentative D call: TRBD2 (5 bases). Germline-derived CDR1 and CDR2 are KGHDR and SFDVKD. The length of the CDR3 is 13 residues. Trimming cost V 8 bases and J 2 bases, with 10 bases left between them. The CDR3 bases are TGTGCCACCATGAGCGGAACCACAGATACGCAGTATTTT. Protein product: CATMSGTTDTQYF.

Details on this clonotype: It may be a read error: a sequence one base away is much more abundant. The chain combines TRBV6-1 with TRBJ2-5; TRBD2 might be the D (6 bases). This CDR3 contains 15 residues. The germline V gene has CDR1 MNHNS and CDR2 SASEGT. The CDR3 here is CASSDSGGAKEAQYF. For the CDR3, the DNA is TGTGCCAGCAGTGACTCGGGCGGGGCTAAAGAGGCCCAGTACTTC.

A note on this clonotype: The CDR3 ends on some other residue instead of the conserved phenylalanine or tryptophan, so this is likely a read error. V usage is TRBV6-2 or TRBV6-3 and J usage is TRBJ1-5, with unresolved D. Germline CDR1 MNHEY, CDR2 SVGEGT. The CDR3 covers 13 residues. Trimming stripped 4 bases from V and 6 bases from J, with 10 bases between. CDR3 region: CASSSGGRQPQHS. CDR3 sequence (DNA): TGTGCCAGCAGTTCGGGAGGTCGTCAGCCCCAGCATTCT.

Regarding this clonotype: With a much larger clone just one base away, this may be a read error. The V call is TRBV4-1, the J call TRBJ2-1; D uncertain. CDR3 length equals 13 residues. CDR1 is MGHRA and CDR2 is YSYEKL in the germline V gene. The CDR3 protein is CASSQDRANEQFF. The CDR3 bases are TGTGCCAGCAGCCAAGATAGGGCCAATGAGCAGTTCTTC.

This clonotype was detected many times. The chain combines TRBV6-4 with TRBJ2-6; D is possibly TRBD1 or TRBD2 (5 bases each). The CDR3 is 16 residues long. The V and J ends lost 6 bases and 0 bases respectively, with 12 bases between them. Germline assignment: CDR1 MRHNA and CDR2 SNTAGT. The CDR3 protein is CASRGDAGSGANVLTF. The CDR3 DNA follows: TGTGCCAGCAGGGGGGACGCCGGCTCTGGGGCCAACGTCCTGACTTTC.

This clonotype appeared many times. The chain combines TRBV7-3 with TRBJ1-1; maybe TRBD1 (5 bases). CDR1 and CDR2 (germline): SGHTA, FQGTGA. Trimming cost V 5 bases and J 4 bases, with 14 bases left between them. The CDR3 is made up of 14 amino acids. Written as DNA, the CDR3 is TGTGCCAGCAGCCCCAGCGGGGGTAGCACTGAAGCTTTCTTT. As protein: CASSPSGGSTEAFF.

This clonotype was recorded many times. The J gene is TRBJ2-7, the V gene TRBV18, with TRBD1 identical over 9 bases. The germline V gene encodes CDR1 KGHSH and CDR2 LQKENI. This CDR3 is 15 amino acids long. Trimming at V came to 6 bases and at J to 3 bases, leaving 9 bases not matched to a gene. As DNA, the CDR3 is TGTGCCAGCTCGCCCGGGGGACAGGGTTTCTACGAGCAGTACTTC. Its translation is CASSPGGQGFYEQYF.

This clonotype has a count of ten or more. As DNA, the CDR3 is TGTGCCAGCAGATTAAACAATGAGCAGTTCTTC. Translation gives CASRLNNEQFF. This sequence joins TRBV28 and TRBJ2-1; D gene ambiguous. This CDR3 spans 11 amino acids. Per germline, CDR1 MDHEN and CDR2 SYDVKM. V was pared by 6 bases and J by 5 bases, with 5 bases between.

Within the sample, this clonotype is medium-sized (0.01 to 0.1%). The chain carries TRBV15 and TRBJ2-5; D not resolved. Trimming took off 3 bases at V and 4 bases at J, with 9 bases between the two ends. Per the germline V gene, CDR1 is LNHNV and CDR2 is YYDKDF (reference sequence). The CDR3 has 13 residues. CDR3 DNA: TGTGCCACCAGCAGGGCAGCCCTAGAGACCCAGTACTTC. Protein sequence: CATSRAALETQYF.

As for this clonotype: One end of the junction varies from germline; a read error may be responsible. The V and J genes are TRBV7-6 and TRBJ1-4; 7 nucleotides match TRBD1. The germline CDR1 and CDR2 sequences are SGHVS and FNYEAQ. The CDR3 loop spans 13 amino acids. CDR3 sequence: CASTQGDNEKLFF. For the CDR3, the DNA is TGTGCCAGCACCCAGGGGGATAATGAGAAACTGTTTTTT. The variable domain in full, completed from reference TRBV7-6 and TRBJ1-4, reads GAGVSQSPRYKVTKRGQDVALRCDPISGHVSLYWYRQALGQGPEFLTYFNYEAQQDKSGLPNDRFSAERPEGSISTLTIQRTEQRDSAMYRCASTQGDNEKLFFGSGTQLSVL.

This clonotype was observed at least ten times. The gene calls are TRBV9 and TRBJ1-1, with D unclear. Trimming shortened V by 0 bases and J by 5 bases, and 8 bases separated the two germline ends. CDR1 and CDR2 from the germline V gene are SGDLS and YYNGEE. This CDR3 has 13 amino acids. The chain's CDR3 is CASSVVPGTEAFF. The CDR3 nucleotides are TGTGCCAGCAGCGTAGTCCCGGGGACTGAAGCTTTCTTT.

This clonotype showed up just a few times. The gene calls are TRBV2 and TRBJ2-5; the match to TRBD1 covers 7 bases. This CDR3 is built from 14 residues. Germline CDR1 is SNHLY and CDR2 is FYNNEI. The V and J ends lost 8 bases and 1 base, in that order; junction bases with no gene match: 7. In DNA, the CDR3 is TGTGCCAGCCAGAACAGGGGAGTCCAAGAGACCCAGTACTTC. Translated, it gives CASQNRGVQETQYF.

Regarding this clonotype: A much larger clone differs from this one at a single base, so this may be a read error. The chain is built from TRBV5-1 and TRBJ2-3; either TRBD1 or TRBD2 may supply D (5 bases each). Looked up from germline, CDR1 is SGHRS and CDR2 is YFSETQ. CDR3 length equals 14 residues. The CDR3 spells CTSSQGDGTDTQYF. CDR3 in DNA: TGCACCAGCAGTCAGGGAGACGGCACAGATACGCAGTATTTT. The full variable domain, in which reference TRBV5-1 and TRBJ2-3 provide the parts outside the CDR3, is KAGVTQTPRYLIKTRGQQVTLSCSPISGHRSVSWYQQTPGQGLQFLFEYFSETQRNKGNFPGRFSGRQFSNSRSEMNVSTLELGDSALYLCTSSQGDGTDTQYFGPGTRLTVL.

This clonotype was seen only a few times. The CDR3 sequence is CASSSQGARQPQHF. In DNA, the CDR3 is TGTGCCAGCAGCTCACAGGGGGCGCGGCAGCCCCAGCATTTT. The rearrangement joins TRBV28 to TRBJ1-5; 9 bases agree with TRBD1. Looked up from germline, CDR1 is MDHEN and CDR2 is SYDVKM. The CDR3 totals 14 residues. The J segment lost 7 bases and the V segment lost 6 bases, leaving 7 bases of the junction unmatched.

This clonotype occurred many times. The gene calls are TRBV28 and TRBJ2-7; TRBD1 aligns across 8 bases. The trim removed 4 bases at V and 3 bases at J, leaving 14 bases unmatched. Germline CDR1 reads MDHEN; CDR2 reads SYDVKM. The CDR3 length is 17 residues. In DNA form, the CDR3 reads TGTGCCAGCAGTTCCCCTGGACAGGGAGTCTCCTACTACGAGCAGTACTTC. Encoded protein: CASSSPGQGVSYYEQYF.

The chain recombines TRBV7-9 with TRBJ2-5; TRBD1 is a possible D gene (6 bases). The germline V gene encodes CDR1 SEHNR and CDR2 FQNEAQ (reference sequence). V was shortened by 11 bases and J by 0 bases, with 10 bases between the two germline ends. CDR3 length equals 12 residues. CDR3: CAAGTNQETQYF. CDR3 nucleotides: TGTGCCGCCGGGACAAACCAAGAGACCCAGTACTTC.

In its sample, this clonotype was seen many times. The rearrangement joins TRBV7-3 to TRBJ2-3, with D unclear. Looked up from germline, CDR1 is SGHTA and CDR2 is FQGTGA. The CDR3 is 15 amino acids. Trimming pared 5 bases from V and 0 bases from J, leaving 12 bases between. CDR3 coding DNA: TGTGCCAGCAGCGAGATGGACGGTAGCACAGATACGCAGTATTTT. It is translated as CASSEMDGSTDTQYF.

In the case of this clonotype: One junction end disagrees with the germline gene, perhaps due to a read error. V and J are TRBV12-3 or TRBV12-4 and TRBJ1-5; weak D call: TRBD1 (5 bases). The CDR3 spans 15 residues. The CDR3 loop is CASSLGKGFPQPRHF. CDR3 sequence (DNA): TGTGCCAGCAGTTTAGGGAAGGGGTTCCCTCAGCCCCGGCATTTT.

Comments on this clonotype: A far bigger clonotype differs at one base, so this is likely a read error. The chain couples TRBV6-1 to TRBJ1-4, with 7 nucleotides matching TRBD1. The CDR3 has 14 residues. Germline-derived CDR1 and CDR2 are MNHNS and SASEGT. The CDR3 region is CASRQGGFPDTQCF. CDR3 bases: TGTGCCAGCAGACAAGGGGGCTTCCCAGATACGCAGTGTTTT.